The 28 T cell receptor beta chains given below trace back to one sample, sequenced in a study of control samples from healthy donors and cancer patients. The assay was immunoSEQ multiplex PCR, and TCRdb's table has in-frame clones only and misses some. The sample has some 96,000 clones; 80% to 95% are singletons. Source material: blood. These TCRs come from a man between 18 and 29 years old in good health.

J is TRBJ1-1 and V is TRBV4-1; D is unclear. Germline loops: CDR1 MGHRA, CDR2 YSYEKL. Trimming removed 2 bases from V and 1 base from J, with 8 bases in between. The CDR3 spans 14 residues. CDR3 loop: CASSQYLRNTEAFF. CDR3 nucleotides: TGCGCCAGCAGCCAATATTTGAGGAACACTGAAGCTTTCTTT.

The V call is TRBV6-4, the J call TRBJ1-6, with D perhaps matching TRBD1 (6 bases). Germline loops: CDR1 MRHNA, CDR2 SNTAGT. The CDR3 covers 14 residues. Trimming left V 0 bases short and J 6 bases short, with 6 bases between. The CDR3: CASSDSQGNSPLHF. The CDR3 DNA is TGTGCCAGCAGTGACTCACAGGGTAATTCACCCCTCCACTTT.

The chain employs TRBV2 and TRBJ1-2, with D possibly being TRBD1 (5 bases). Trimming left V 9 bases short and J 5 bases short, with 13 bases between. CDR1 and CDR2 from the germline V gene are SNHLY and FYNNEI. The length of the CDR3 is 12 residues. The CDR3 bases are TGTGCCAGGGTCGAAGGGGAGTATGGCTACACCTTC. Translation: CARVEGEYGYTF.

V is TRBV14 and J is TRBJ2-2, with D uncertain. The CDR3 has 13 residues. CDR1 SGHDN and CDR2 FVKESK come from the germline V gene. The DNA for the CDR3 is TGTGCGATACGTGTCGCCGACACCGGGGAGCTGTTTTTT. Protein: CAIRVADTGELFF.

This rearrangement joins TRBV10-2 to TRBJ1-1; D is ambiguous. CDR3 length: 15 residues. The germline CDR1 and CDR2 sequences are WSHSY and SAAADI. The V gene lost 0 bases and the J gene lost 5 bases, with 13 bases spanning the gap. CDR3 coding DNA: TGCGCCAGCAGTGAGTCGACTTTAATCGGGACTGAAGCTTTCTTT. Translating gives CASSESTLIGTEAFF.

For this clone: Other DNA sequences in this sample translate to the same CDR3. The genes are TRBV30 and TRBJ1-2; D is possibly TRBD1 (5 bases). Germline CDR1 reads GTSNPN; CDR2 reads SVGIG (reference sequence). Trimming removed 4 bases at V and 2 bases at J, with 8 bases between. This CDR3 is built from 12 residues. The DNA for the CDR3 is TGTGCCTGGACTGGGGGAAACTATGGCTACACCTTC. Protein sequence: CAWTGGNYGYTF.

This clone is a singleton in its sample. The CDR3 is CASSSPDREYTGELFF. In nucleotides, the CDR3 is TGTGCCAGCAGCTCACCGGACAGGGAGTATACCGGGGAGCTGTTTTTT. This chain connects TRBV7-9 to TRBJ2-2; 8 nucleotides align to TRBD1. CDR3 length: 16 amino acids. Germline-derived CDR1 and CDR2 are SEHNR and FQNEAQ (reference sequence). V lost 4 bases and J lost 5; bases outside the gene matches: 9.

This chain connects TRBV29-1 to TRBJ2-2; D could derive from TRBD1 or TRBD2 (6 bases each). V was pared by 1 base and J by 7 bases, with 16 bases between. This CDR3 has 15 amino acids. Germline V gene data show CDR1 as SQVTM and CDR2 as ANQGSEA. The CDR3 coding sequence is TGCAGCGTTGAAGTCCTCGAGGAGGGGGGCGGGGAGCTGTTTTTT. Translation: CSVEVLEEGGGELFF.

Notes on this clone: Relative to the germline gene, one junction end is altered; a read error may explain this. The chain is built from TRBV10-3 and TRBJ2-3, with 8 bases identical to TRBD1. CDR1 and CDR2 from the germline V gene are ENHRY and SYGVKD. The CDR3 covers 15 residues. The CDR3 nucleotides are TGTGCCATCAGGACAGGGGTGGAAAGCACTGATACGCAGTATTTT. This translates into CAIRTGVESTDTQYF.

The rearrangement uses TRBV7-9 and TRBJ2-2; TRBD1 agrees at 7 bases. Per the germline V gene, CDR1 is SEHNR and CDR2 is FQNEAQ (reference sequence). With V trimmed by 6 bases and J by 0 bases, 4 bases remained unmatched. The CDR3 loop spans 15 amino acids. The CDR3 DNA reads as TGTGCCAGCAGGCTTACAGGGGCGAACACCGGGGAGCTGTTTTTT. Its protein product is CASRLTGANTGELFF. Filled out from reference TRBV7-9 and TRBJ2-2, the complete variable domain reads DTGVSQNPRHKITKRGQNVTFRCDPISEHNRLYWYRQTLGQGPEFLTYFQNEAQLEKSRLLSDRFSAERPKGSFSTLEIQRTEQGDSAMYLCASRLTGANTGELFFGEGSRLTVL.

This chain joins TRBV6-1 and TRBJ1-5, with 8 nucleotides matching TRBD1. CDR3 size: 16 residues. J was trimmed by 7 bases and V by 2 bases; bases with no gene match: 10. Germline V CDR1 and CDR2: MNHNS, SASEGT. The CDR3 DNA sequence: TGTGCCAGCAGTGAATTAAGCGACAGGGGAGGCCAGCCCCAGCATTTT. Protein: CASSELSDRGGQPQHF.

V gene TRBV27 combines with J gene TRBJ2-2; 13 bases are a match to TRBD2. CDR3 size: 17 residues. Germline V gene data show CDR1 as MNHEY and CDR2 as SMNVEV (reference sequence). The J segment lost 1 base and the V segment lost 6 bases, leaving 5 bases of the junction unmatched. Here the CDR3 reads CASSPGLAGLNTGELFF. Here the CDR3 DNA reads TGTGCCAGCAGCCCGGGACTAGCGGGACTGAACACCGGGGAGCTGTTTTTT.

The chain is built from TRBV11-1 and TRBJ2-6; unclear D gene. From germline, CDR1 is SGHAT and CDR2 FQDESV (reference sequence). CDR3 size: 15 residues. With 1 base removed from V and 3 bases from J, the gap between germline ends came to 7 bases. DNA of the CDR3: TGTGCCAGCAGCTTAGGCCTGGGTGGGGCCAACGTCCTGACTTTC. Its protein product is CASSLGLGGANVLTF.

The chain has TRBV7-2 and TRBJ2-2; D gene unclear. The V and J ends lost 1 base and 6 bases respectively, with 9 bases between them. In germline, CDR1 is SGHTA, CDR2 FQGNSA. The CDR3 length is 14 residues. CDR3 nucleotides: TGTGCCAGCAGCTTAGGGACCGGATCCGGGGAGCTGTTTTTT. Protein sequence: CASSLGTGSGELFF. Based on the CDR3 plus reference TRBV7-2 and TRBJ2-2, the full variable domain is GAGVSQSPSNKVTEKGKDVELRCDPISGHTALYWYRQSLGQGLEFLIYFQGNSAPDKSGLPSDRFSAERTGGSVSTLTIQRTQQEDSAVYLCASSLGTGSGELFFGEGSRLTVL.

V and J are TRBV2 and TRBJ1-1; no firm D call. Trimming shortened V by 8 bases and J by 4 bases, and 5 bases separated the two germline ends. This CDR3 is built from 10 residues. Germline assignment: CDR1 SNHLY and CDR2 FYNNEI. The CDR3 nucleotides are TGTGCCAGCCAAGGCACTGAAGCTTTCTTT. This translates into CASQGTEAFF.

The rearrangement uses TRBV5-1 and TRBJ2-3; D may be TRBD2 (6 bases). V lost 0 bases and J lost 4, with 9 bases in between. Germline assignment: CDR1 SGHRS and CDR2 YFSETQ. The CDR3 has 14 residues. The CDR3 reads CASSLAGESDTQYF. Here the CDR3 DNA reads TGCGCCAGCAGCTTGGCGGGGGAGTCAGATACGCAGTATTTT.

This clone was picked up one time. The chain joins TRBV29-1 to TRBJ1-2; D ambiguous. CDR1 SQVTM and CDR2 ANQGSEA come from the germline V gene. The CDR3 is 12 residues long. V lost 2 bases and J 2 bases, leaving 6 bases between the germline ends. The CDR3 region has the DNA TGCAGCGTTGAACGGGGAAACTATGGCTACACCTTC. It encodes CSVERGNYGYTF.

The chain carries TRBV4-1 and TRBJ1-4; maybe TRBD1 (5 bases). The CDR3 is 20 amino acids. The germline V and J ends were trimmed by 1 base and 0 bases, with 21 bases remaining between them. In germline, CDR1 is MGHRA, CDR2 YSYEKL. The CDR3 coding sequence is TGCGCCAGCAGCCAAGCAGGACACGAACCAGATGAGGCAACTAATGAAAAACTGTTTTTT. It codes for CASSQAGHEPDEATNEKLFF.

The rearrangement links TRBV7-2 to TRBJ1-2; the match to TRBD1 covers 12 bases. Germline V gene sequence: CDR1 SGHTA, CDR2 FQGNSA. V lost 8 bases to trimming and J lost 6 bases; unmatched junction nucleotides: 22. This CDR3 region has 19 residues. CDR3 nucleotides: TGTGCCAGCCGCAAGTCCTTTTTTGGGACAGGGGGCCTTATCGATGGCTACACCTTC. Its protein is CASRKSFFGTGGLIDGYTF. Supplemented by reference TRBV7-2 and TRBJ1-2, the full variable domain reads GAGVSQSPSNKVTEKGKDVELRCDPISGHTALYWYRQSLGQGLEFLIYFQGNSAPDKSGLPSDRFSAERTGGSVSTLTIQRTQQEDSAVYLCASRKSFFGTGGLIDGYTFGSGTRLTVV.

This chain joins TRBV19 and TRBJ1-1; D gene unclear. Per the germline V gene, CDR1 is LNHDA and CDR2 is SQIVND (reference sequence). The CDR3 totals 13 residues. Trimming shortened V by 7 bases and J by 0 bases, and 9 bases separated the two germline ends. CDR3 coding DNA: TGTGCCAGTAAGGATTCGTTGAACACTGAAGCTTTCTTT. Translation gives CASKDSLNTEAFF.

This clone was seen more than once but under ten times. The chain joins TRBV5-1 to TRBJ2-7, with 7 bases fitting TRBD2. V lost 0 bases to trimming and J lost 3 bases; unmatched junction nucleotides: 6. The V gene's germline CDR1 is SGHRS and CDR2 YFSETQ. The CDR3 contains 15 residues. CDR3 nucleotides: TGCGCCAGCAGCTTGGGAGGTAGCGGGTACTACGAGCAGTACTTC. As protein: CASSLGGSGYYEQYF.

V is TRBV20-1 and J is TRBJ2-1; D gene ambiguous. The CDR3 length is 11 residues. Germline values: CDR1 DFQATT, CDR2 SNEGSKA (reference sequence). The V and J ends lost 5 bases and 13 bases respectively, with 15 bases between them. The CDR3 protein is CSARFGLTQFF. CDR3 bases: TGCAGTGCTCGGTTCGGGCTAACTCAGTTCTTC.

The sample holds many counts of this clone. This sequence joins TRBV21-1 and TRBJ2-7; the tabulated D call, TRBD1, remains unverified against the DNA. TRBV21-1 is termed a pseudogene. The CDR3 extends over 14 amino acids. CDR3 bases: TGTGCCAGCAGAAACCCTCGGAGGGACAGGGAGCAGTACTTC. Its protein is CASRNPRRDREQYF.

The V gene is TRBV7-9, the J gene TRBJ1-2; 10 bases are shared with TRBD1. The CDR3 totals 15 residues. J lost 6 bases, V lost 4 bases, and 8 bases had no gene match. Germline CDR1 and CDR2: SEHNR and FQNEAQ (reference sequence). CDR3 nucleotide sequence: TGTGCCAGCAGCTACAGAGGACAGGGGGTAAATGGCTACACCTTC. It is translated as CASSYRGQGVNGYTF.

The chain has TRBV6-4 and TRBJ2-2, with 10 bases lining up with TRBD2. The CDR3 length is 14 residues. In germline, CDR1 is MRHNA, CDR2 SNTAGT. V lost 3 bases and J lost 6; bases outside the gene matches: 1. CDR3 protein: CASSEAGGPGELFF. The CDR3 nucleotides read TGTGCCAGCAGTGAAGCGGGGGGGCCCGGGGAGCTGTTTTTT.

This chain links TRBV18 with TRBJ2-7, with D perhaps matching TRBD1 (6 bases). V was shortened by 1 base and J by 7 bases, with 14 bases between the two germline ends. Germline CDR1 and CDR2: KGHSH and LQKENI. This CDR3 region has 14 residues. This CDR3 is CASSPRDTFPEQYF. As DNA, the CDR3 is TGTGCCAGCTCACCACGGGACACCTTCCCTGAGCAGTACTTC.

V is TRBV6-2 or TRBV6-3 and J is TRBJ1-2; no firm D call. Germline V lookup: CDR1 MNHEY, CDR2 SVGEGT. The CDR3 consists of 17 residues. Trimming cost V 0 bases and J 5 bases, with 19 bases left between them. CDR3 in amino acids: CASSYSSARSLRYGYTF. Written as DNA, the CDR3 is TGTGCCAGCAGTTACTCGTCCGCACGGTCCCTCCGGTATGGCTACACCTTC.

This sequence joins TRBV27 and TRBJ2-2; TRBD1 is a possible D gene (6 bases). The ends were cut back, 7 bases at V and 3 bases at J, with 9 bases in the middle. This CDR3 is 13 amino acids long. In germline, CDR1 is MNHEY, CDR2 SMNVEV (reference sequence). This chain's CDR3 is CASKDRYTGELFF. The CDR3 DNA follows: TGTGCCAGCAAGGACAGATACACCGGGGAGCTGTTTTTT.